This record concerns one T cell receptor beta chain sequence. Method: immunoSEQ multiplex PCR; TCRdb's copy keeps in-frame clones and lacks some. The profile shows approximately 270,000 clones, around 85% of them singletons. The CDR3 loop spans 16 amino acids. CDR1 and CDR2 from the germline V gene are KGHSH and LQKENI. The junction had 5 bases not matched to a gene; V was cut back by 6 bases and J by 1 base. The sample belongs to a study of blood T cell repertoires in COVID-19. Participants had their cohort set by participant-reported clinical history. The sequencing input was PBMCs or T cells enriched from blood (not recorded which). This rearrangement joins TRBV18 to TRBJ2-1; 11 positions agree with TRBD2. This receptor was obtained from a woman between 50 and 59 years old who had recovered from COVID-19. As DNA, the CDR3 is TGTGCCAGCTCCTTAGCGGGAGGGCCTTCCTACAATGAGCAGTTCTTC. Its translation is CASSLAGGPSYNEQFF.